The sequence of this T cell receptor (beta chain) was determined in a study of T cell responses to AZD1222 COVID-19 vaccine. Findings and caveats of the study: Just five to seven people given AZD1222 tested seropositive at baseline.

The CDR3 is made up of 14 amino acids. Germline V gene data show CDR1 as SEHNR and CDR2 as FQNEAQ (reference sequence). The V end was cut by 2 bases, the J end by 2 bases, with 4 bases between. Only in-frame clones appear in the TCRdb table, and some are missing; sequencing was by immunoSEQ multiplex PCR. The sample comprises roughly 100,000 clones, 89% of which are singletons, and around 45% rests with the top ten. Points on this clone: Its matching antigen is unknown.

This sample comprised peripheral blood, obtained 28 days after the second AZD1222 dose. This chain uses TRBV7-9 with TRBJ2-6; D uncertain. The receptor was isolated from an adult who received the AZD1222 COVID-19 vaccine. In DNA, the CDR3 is TGTGCCAGCAGCTTATTTCCTGGGGCCAACGTCCTGACTTTC. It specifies CASSLFPGANVLTF. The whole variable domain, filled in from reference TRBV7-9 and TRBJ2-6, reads DTGVSQNPRHKITKRGQNVTFRCDPISEHNRLYWYRQTLGQGPEFLTYFQNEAQLEKSRLLSDRFSAERPKGSFSTLEIQRTEQGDSAMYLCASSLFPGANVLTFGAGSRLTVL.